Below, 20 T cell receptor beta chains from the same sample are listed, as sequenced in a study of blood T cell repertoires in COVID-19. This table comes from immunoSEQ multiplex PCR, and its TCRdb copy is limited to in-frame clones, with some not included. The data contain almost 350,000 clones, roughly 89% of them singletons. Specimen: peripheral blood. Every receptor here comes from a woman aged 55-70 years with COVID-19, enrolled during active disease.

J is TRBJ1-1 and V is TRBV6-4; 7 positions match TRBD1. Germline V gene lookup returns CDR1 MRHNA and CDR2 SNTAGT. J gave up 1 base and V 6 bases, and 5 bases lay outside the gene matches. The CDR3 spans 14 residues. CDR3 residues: CASRISGGNTEAFF. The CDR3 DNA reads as TGTGCCAGCAGGATTTCAGGGGGGAACACTGAAGCTTTCTTT.

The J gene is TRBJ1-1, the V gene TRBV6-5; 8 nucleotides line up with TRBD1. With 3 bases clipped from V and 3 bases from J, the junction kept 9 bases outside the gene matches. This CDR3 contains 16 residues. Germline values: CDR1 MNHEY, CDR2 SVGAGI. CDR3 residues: CASSYSQGAGDTEAFF. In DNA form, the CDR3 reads TGTGCCAGCAGTTATTCCCAGGGGGCCGGGGACACTGAAGCTTTCTTT.

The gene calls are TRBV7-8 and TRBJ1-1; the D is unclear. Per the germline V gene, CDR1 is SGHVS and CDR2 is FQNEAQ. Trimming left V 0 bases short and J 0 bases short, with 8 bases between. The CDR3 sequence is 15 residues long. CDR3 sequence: CASSLAPVMNTEAFF. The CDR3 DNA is TGTGCCAGCAGCTTAGCGCCAGTTATGAACACTGAAGCTTTCTTT.

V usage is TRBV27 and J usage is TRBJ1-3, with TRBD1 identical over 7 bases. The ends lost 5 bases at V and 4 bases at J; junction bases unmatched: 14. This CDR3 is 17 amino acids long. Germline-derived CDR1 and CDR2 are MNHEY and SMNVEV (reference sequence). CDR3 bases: TGTGCCAGCAGTCGCACAGGGGTTGGGTTCGAAGGAAACACCATATATTTT. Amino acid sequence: CASSRTGVGFEGNTIYF.

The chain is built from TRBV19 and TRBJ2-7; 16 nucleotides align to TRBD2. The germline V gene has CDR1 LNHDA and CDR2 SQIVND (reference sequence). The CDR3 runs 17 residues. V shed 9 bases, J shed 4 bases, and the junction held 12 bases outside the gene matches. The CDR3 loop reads CASRPGLAGGGPYEQYF. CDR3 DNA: TGTGCCAGCCGACCGGGACTAGCGGGAGGGGGACCATACGAGCAGTACTTC.

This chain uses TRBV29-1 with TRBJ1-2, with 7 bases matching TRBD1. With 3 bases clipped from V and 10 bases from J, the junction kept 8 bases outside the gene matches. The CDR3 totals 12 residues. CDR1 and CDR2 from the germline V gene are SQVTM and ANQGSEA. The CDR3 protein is CSVEGQSGPYTF. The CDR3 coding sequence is TGCAGCGTTGAGGGACAGTCGGGACCCTACACCTTC. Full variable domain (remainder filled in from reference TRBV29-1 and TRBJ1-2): SAVISQKPSRDICQRGTSLTIQCQVDSQVTMMFWYRQQPGQSLTLIATANQGSEATYESGFVIDKFPISRPNLTFSTLTVSNMSPEDSSIYLCSVEGQSGPYTFGSGTRLTVV.

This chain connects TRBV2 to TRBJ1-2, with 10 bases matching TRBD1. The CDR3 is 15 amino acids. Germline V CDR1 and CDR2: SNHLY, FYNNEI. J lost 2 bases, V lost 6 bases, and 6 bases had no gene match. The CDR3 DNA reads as TGTGCCAGCAGCCCTGGACAGGGGGGAAACTATGGCTACACCTTC. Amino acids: CASSPGQGGNYGYTF.

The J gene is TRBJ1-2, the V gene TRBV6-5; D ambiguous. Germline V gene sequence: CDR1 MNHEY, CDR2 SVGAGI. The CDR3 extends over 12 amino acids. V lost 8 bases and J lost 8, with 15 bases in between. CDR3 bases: TGTGCCAGCGCCCGCGGAGCGAAGGGCTACACCTTC. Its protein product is CASARGAKGYTF.

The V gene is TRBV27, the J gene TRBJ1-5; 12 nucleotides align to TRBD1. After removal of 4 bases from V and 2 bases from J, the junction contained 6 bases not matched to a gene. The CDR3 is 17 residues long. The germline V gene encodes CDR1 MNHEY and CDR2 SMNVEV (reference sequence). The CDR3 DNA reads TGTGCCAGCAGTTCCTCCGGGACAGGGGGCGGCAATCAGCCCCAGCATTTT. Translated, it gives CASSSSGTGGGNQPQHF.

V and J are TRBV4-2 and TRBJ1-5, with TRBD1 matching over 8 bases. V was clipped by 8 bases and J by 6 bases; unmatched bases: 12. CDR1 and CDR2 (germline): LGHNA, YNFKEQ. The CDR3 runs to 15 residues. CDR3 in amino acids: CASSPRPGGIQPQHF. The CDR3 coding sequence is TGTGCCAGCTCGCCTAGGCCAGGGGGCATTCAGCCCCAGCATTTT.

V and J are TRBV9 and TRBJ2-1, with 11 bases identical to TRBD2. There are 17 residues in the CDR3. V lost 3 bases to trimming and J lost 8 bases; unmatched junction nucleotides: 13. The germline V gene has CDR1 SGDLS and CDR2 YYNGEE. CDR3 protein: CASSARLAGGLGDEQFF. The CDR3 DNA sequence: TGTGCCAGCAGCGCCAGGCTAGCGGGGGGCCTCGGGGATGAGCAGTTCTTC.

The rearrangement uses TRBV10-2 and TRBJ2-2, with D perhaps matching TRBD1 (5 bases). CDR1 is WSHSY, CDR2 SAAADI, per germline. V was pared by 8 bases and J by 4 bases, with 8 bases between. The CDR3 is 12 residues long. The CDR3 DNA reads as TGCGCCAGCTTCGACAGCACCGGGGAGCTGTTTTTT. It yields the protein CASFDSTGELFF.

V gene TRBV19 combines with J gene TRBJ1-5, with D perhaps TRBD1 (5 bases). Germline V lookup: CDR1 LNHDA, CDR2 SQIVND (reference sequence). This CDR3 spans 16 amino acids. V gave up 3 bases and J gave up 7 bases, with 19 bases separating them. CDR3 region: CASSIRGLTAEQPQHF. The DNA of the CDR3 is TGTGCCAGTAGTATTCGGGGACTCACGGCCGAGCAGCCCCAGCATTTT. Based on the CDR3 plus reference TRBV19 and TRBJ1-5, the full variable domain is DGGITQSPKYLFRKEGQNVTLSCEQNLNHDAMYWYRQDPGQGLRLIYYSQIVNDFQKGDIAEGYSVSREKKESFPLTVTSAQKNPTAFYLCASSIRGLTAEQPQHFGDGTRLSIL.

The CDR3 DNA follows: TGCGCCAGCAGCTTACCGGGACAGGGGAAGGATGGCTACACCTTC. Protein sequence: CASSLPGQGKDGYTF. V usage is TRBV5-1 and J usage is TRBJ1-2; 10 nucleotides agree with TRBD1. Germline V lookup: CDR1 SGHRS, CDR2 YFSETQ. This CDR3 spans 15 amino acids. After removal of 2 bases from V and 6 bases from J, the junction contained 7 bases not matched to a gene.

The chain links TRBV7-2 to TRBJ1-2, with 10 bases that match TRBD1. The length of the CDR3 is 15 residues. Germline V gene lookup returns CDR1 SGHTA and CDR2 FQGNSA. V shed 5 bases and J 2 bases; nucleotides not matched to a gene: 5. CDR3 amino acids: CASSIGQGVNYGYTF. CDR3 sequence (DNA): TGTGCCAGCAGCATCGGACAGGGGGTCAACTATGGCTACACCTTC.

The CDR3 loop is CASSRGVGGKADTQYF. CDR3 nucleotide sequence: TGTGCCAGCAGCCGAGGGGTCGGGGGGAAAGCAGATACGCAGTATTTT. The chain is built from TRBV9 and TRBJ2-3; 7 nucleotides align to TRBD2. This CDR3 is built from 16 residues. V was clipped by 4 bases and J by 4 bases; unmatched bases: 12. Germline loops: CDR1 SGDLS, CDR2 YYNGEE.

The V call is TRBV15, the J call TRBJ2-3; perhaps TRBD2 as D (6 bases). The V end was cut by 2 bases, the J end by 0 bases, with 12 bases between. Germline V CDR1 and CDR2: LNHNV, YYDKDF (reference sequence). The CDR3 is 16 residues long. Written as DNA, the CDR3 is TGTGCCACCAGCAGAAGGAATAGCGGTAGCACAGATACGCAGTATTTT. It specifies CATSRRNSGSTDTQYF.

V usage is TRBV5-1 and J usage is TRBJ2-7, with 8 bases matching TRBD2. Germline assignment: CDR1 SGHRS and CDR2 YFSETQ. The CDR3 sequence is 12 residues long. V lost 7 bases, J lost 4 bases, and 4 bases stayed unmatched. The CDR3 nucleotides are TGCGCCAGCCGGGAGGGGGGATACGAGCAGTACTTC. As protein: CASREGGYEQYF.

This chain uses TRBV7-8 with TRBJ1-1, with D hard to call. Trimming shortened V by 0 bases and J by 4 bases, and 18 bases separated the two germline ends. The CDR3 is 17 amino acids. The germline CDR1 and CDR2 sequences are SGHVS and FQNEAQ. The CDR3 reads CASSLARPEGLVTEAFF. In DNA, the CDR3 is TGTGCCAGCAGCTTAGCGCGCCCCGAGGGTTTGGTCACTGAAGCTTTCTTT.

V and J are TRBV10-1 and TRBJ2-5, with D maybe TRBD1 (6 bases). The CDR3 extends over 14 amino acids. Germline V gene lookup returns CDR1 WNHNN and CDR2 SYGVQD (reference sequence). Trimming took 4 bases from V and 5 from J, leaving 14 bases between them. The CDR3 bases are TGCGCCAGCAGTGTTCAGGGGCGCTGGGAGACCCAGTACTTC. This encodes CASSVQGRWETQYF.